What follows are 13 T cell receptor beta chains derived from one specimen sequenced in a study of post-analysis software for immune sequencing data. Study results and caveats: Comparison of patients with controls showed five TRBV segments more frequent in patients, TRBV5-6, TRBV5-1 and TRBV20-1 among them.

Built from TCR beta cDNA, the libraries had unique molecular identifiers in them. TCRdb independently ran MiXCR on the PCR reads; one entry per CDR3 protein. The sample carries 750,000 to 900,000 distinct CDR3 sequences, around 46% recorded once. Their cognate antigens are unknown. Sequenced material: blood. These receptors were obtained from a girl aged 5 to 17 with multiple sclerosis.

The chain links TRBV7-9 to TRBJ2-7; D is ambiguous. CDR1 and CDR2 (germline): SEHNR, FQNEAQ (reference sequence). V gave up 4 bases and J gave up 0 bases, with 13 bases separating them. The CDR3 consists of 15 residues. CDR3: CASSSHLGSSYEQYF. CDR3 nucleotide sequence: TGTGCCAGCAGCTCCCACCTGGGAAGCTCCTACGAGCAGTACTTC.

This chain uses TRBV5-1 with TRBJ2-1, with 8 positions matching TRBD2. The trim removed 3 bases at V and 3 bases at J, leaving 11 bases unmatched. The CDR3 is 17 residues long. Germline V lookup: CDR1 SGHRS, CDR2 YFSETQ. The CDR3 sequence: CASSYRLTGGLYNEQFF. The CDR3 DNA follows: TGCGCCAGCAGCTACCGACTAACGGGAGGGCTCTACAATGAGCAGTTCTTC.

This clonotype has just a few counts. This chain joins TRBV7-9 and TRBJ1-2; D is uncertain. The CDR3 runs to 18 residues. V was shortened by 1 base and J by 0 bases, with 18 bases between the two germline ends. CDR1 is SEHNR and CDR2 is FQNEAQ in the germline V gene (reference sequence). CDR3 in amino acids: CASSLDIPIPGANYGYTF. CDR3 nucleotide sequence: TGTGCCAGCAGCTTAGACATTCCAATCCCGGGAGCTAACTATGGCTACACCTTC.

The chain joins TRBV12-3 or TRBV12-4 to TRBJ2-5; TRBD2 might be the D (5 bases). Trimming shortened V by 6 bases and J by 0 bases, and 14 bases separated the two germline ends. This CDR3 contains 15 residues. CDR3 protein: CASSNPPADQETQYF. The CDR3 DNA is TGTGCCAGCAGCAACCCCCCAGCGGACCAAGAGACCCAGTACTTC.

V usage is TRBV12-3 or TRBV12-4 and J usage is TRBJ2-7; D gene unclear. The CDR3 totals 12 residues. Trimming removed 6 bases from V and 5 bases from J, with 11 bases in between. In DNA form, the CDR3 reads TGTGCCAGCAGGGATAGATCCCACGAGCAGTACTTC. Its protein product is CASRDRSHEQYF.

This clonotype was seen more than once but under ten times. The chain uses TRBV20-1 and TRBJ2-4; 10 bases align to TRBD2. The CDR3 sequence is 15 residues long. Looked up from germline, CDR1 is DFQATT and CDR2 is SNEGSKA (reference sequence). Germline trimming cut 4 bases from V and 3 bases from J; bases unmatched to any gene: 6. The CDR3 region has the DNA TGCAGTGCTACTAGCGGGAGTCCCCTCAAAAACATTCAGTACTTC. Encoded protein: CSATSGSPLKNIQYF.

The chain combines TRBV7-2 with TRBJ2-2, with 14 bases identical to TRBD2. The CDR3 loop spans 14 amino acids. The V gene end was trimmed by 11 bases and the J gene end by 4 bases; junction bases not matched to a gene: 3. From germline, CDR1 is SGHTA and CDR2 FQGNSA. CDR3 region: CAGGLAGGTGELFF. The CDR3 DNA is TGTGCCGGCGGACTAGCGGGAGGCACCGGGGAGCTGTTTTTT.

This clonotype was observed once. The chain is built from TRBV5-5 and TRBJ1-1, with D perhaps matching TRBD1 (5 bases). Trimming stripped 2 bases from V and 8 bases from J, with 10 bases between. The CDR3 extends over 12 amino acids. Looked up from germline, CDR1 is SGHKS and CDR2 is YYEKEE (reference sequence). CDR3 in amino acids: CASSFSGDEAFF. The CDR3 DNA reads TGTGCCAGCAGCTTTTCCGGGGACGAAGCTTTCTTT.

The CDR3, as DNA: TGCGCCAGCAGCCAAGATCTGAGCGGGTCCACAGATACGCAGTATTTT. Amino acid sequence: CASSQDLSGSTDTQYF. This rearrangement joins TRBV4-1 to TRBJ2-3; D possibly corresponds to TRBD2 (6 bases). V gave up 0 bases and J gave up 2 bases, with 12 bases separating them. The CDR3 totals 16 residues. Germline-derived CDR1 and CDR2 are MGHRA and YSYEKL.

J is TRBJ2-7 and V is TRBV20-1, with D uncertain. Judging by the DNA end, TRBJ2-5 fits better; the J call may be wrong. The CDR3 contains 11 residues. Germline CDR1 reads DFQATT; CDR2 reads SNEGSKA (reference sequence). In nucleotides, the CDR3 is TGCAGTGCTAGAGGGTCGGGGACCCAGTACTTC. Translating it yields CSARGSGTQYF.

This clonotype was observed a single time. Compared with germline, one end of the junction differs, possibly owing to a read error. This rearrangement joins TRBV7-8 to TRBJ1-4; tentatively, D is TRBD1 (5 bases). Germline values: CDR1 SGHVS, CDR2 FQNEAQ. The CDR3 consists of 17 residues. CDR3 sequence reads: CASSFDSALATNEKRFF. The CDR3 DNA follows: TGTGCCAGCAGCTTCGACAGTGCCCTAGCAACTAATGAAAAACGGTTTTTT.

This clonotype appeared a few times. This chain connects TRBV12-3 or TRBV12-4 to TRBJ2-6; no reliable D call. CDR3 length: 12 residues. Between the trimmed V and J ends, which lost 4 bases and 13 bases, there was a span of 11 bases. The CDR3 region has the DNA TGTGCCAGCAGTTCCCCCCGATTGGTCCTGACTTTC. Translating gives CASSSPRLVLTF.

This clonotype has a handful of counts. The chain uses TRBV6-2 or TRBV6-3 and TRBJ2-3; tentative D call: TRBD2 (5 bases). The CDR3 is 17 amino acids. In germline, CDR1 is MNHEY, CDR2 SVGEGT. Trimming took off 0 bases at V and 3 bases at J, with 16 bases between the two ends. The CDR3 DNA reads TGTGCCAGCAGTTACTCGGGGTCCGGGGATTCTACAGATACGCAGTATTTT. Translated, it gives CASSYSGSGDSTDTQYF.